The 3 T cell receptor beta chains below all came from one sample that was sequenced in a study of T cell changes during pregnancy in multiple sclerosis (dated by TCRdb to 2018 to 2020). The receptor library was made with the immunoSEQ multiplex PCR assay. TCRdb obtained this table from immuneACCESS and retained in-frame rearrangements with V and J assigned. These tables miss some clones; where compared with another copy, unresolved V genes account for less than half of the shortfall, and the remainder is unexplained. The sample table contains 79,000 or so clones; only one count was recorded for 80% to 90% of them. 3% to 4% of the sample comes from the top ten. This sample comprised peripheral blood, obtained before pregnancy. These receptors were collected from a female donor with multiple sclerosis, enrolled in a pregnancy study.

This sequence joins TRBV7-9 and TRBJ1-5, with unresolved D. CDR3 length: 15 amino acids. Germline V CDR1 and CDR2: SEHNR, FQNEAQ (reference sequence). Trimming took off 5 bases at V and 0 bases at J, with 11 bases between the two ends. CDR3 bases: TGTGCCAGCAGCGACAAGCTTGATAGCAATCAGCCCCAGCATTTT. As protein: CASSDKLDSNQPQHF.

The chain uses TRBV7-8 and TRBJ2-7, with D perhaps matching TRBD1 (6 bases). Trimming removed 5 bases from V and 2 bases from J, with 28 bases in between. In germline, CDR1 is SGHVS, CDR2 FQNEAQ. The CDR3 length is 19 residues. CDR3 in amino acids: CASSPSPPYKTGETYEQYF. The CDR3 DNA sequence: TGTGCCAGCAGCCCGAGTCCTCCATATAAGACAGGTGAAACCTACGAGCAGTACTTC.

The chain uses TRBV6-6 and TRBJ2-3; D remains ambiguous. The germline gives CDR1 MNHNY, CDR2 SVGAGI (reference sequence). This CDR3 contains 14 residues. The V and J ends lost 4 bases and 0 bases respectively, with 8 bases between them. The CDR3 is CASSLGRSTDTQYF. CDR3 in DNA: TGTGCCAGCAGTTTGGGCCGAAGCACAGATACGCAGTATTTT.